A single sample is the source of the 10 T cell receptor beta chains below, sequenced in a study of blood T cell repertoires in COVID-19. Clones were sequenced by immunoSEQ multiplex PCR, and TCRdb holds only the in-frame ones, with some missing. Of roughly 250,000 clones listed, 88% are singletons. The sequencing sample was made of PBMCs or T cells enriched from blood (not recorded which). These receptors were collected from a woman between 45 and 60 years old who had recovered from COVID-19.

The rearrangement links TRBV6-2 or TRBV6-3 to TRBJ2-7, with TRBD2 as a possible D gene (6 bases). The germline V gene has CDR1 MNHEY and CDR2 SVGEGT. The germline V and J ends were trimmed by 4 bases and 3 bases, with 7 bases remaining between them. CDR3 length equals 12 residues. CDR3: CASSWDFYEQYF. In nucleotides, the CDR3 is TGTGCCAGCAGTTGGGACTTCTACGAGCAGTACTTC.

The gene calls are TRBV4-3 and TRBJ2-7; D is undetermined. V lost 0 bases, J lost 4 bases, and 10 bases lay in between. The CDR3 length is 14 residues. Germline CDR1 reads LGHNA; CDR2 reads YSLEER. As DNA, the CDR3 is TGCGCCAGCAGCCAAGAAATGGGCCAATACGAGCAGTACTTC. It specifies CASSQEMGQYEQYF.

The V gene is TRBV11-2, the J gene TRBJ2-3, with TRBD2 matching 13 bases. The germline V gene encodes CDR1 SGHAT and CDR2 FQNNGV. Trimming took 4 bases from V and 5 from J; bases not matched to a gene: 6. The CDR3 consists of 16 residues. The CDR3 nucleotides are TGTGCCAGCAGCTCGAGGGGACTAGCGGGAATAGATACGCAGTATTTT. Amino acids: CASSSRGLAGIDTQYF.

The V gene is TRBV28, the J gene TRBJ1-2, with 8 bases that match TRBD1. Per germline, CDR1 MDHEN and CDR2 SYDVKM. J lost 2 bases, V lost 4 bases, and 12 bases had no gene match. The CDR3 has 17 amino acids. CDR3 amino acids: CASSSLHRTGLNYGYTF. Here the CDR3 DNA reads TGTGCCAGCAGTTCCTTACATCGGACAGGGTTAAACTATGGCTACACCTTC.

The V call is TRBV18, the J call TRBJ2-5; D gene ambiguous. The CDR3 covers 13 residues. In germline, CDR1 is KGHSH, CDR2 LQKENI. Trimming removed 6 bases from V and 1 base from J, with 9 bases in between. The CDR3 coding sequence is TGTGCCAGCTCGCCTACTCTCCAAGAGACCCAGTACTTC. Translation gives CASSPTLQETQYF.

The rearrangement joins TRBV10-2 to TRBJ2-1, with 8 bases matching TRBD2. Germline-derived CDR1 and CDR2 are WSHSY and SAAADI. V dropped 6 bases and J dropped 0; count of bases not matched to a gene: 4. The CDR3 sequence is 15 residues long. CDR3 nucleotide sequence: TGCGCCAGCAGCCCACTAGCGGACTCCTACAATGAGCAGTTCTTC. It translates to CASSPLADSYNEQFF.

This clone showed up just once. The chain links TRBV6-5 to TRBJ2-1, with 10 positions matching TRBD1. CDR3 size: 14 residues. V was clipped by 6 bases and J by 4 bases; unmatched bases: 3. Germline-derived CDR1 and CDR2 are MNHEY and SVGAGI. The CDR3 coding sequence is TGTGCCAGCAGACCGGGACAGGGGTACAATGAGCAGTTCTTC. This gives the protein CASRPGQGYNEQFF.

The CDR3 sequence: CASSLGPGGNSPLHF. For the CDR3, the DNA is TGTGCCAGCAGCTTAGGTCCAGGGGGTAATTCACCCCTCCACTTT. The chain carries TRBV7-2 and TRBJ1-6; 7 bases map to TRBD1. The CDR3 sequence is 15 residues long. Germline CDR1 SGHTA, CDR2 FQGNSA. Trimming cost V 1 base and J 6 bases; bases outside gene matches: 3.

The chain combines TRBV5-4 with TRBJ1-2, with D perhaps matching TRBD1 (6 bases). Trimming left V 3 bases short and J 7 bases short, with 19 bases between. Looked up from germline, CDR1 is SGHNT and CDR2 is YYREEE (reference sequence). There are 15 residues in the CDR3. CDR3 in DNA: TGTGCCAGCAGCTCGCGCCAACAGGGAAGTGGTGGCTACACCTTC. It encodes CASSSRQQGSGGYTF.

V and J are TRBV19 and TRBJ1-1; 9 nucleotides match TRBD1. This CDR3 has 15 residues. With V trimmed by 5 bases and J by 5 bases, 9 bases remained unmatched. Germline CDR1 is LNHDA and CDR2 is SQIVND (reference sequence). The CDR3, as DNA: TGTGCCAGTAGTCCCGACAGGGGGGTGATAACTGAAGCTTTCTTT. Its translation: CASSPDRGVITEAFF.